This paragraph covers one T cell receptor beta chain sequence. What it recognizes is unknown. Every immunoSEQ plate was one replicate of a subset's evenly spread DNA. Generated by immunoSEQ multiplex PCR, the TCRdb table keeps only in-frame clones and is missing some. The profile covers around 1,900,000 clones, with approximately 92% appearing a single time and approximately 1.6% taken by the ten largest. This CDR3 contains 18 residues. Unmatched junction bases numbered 8, after V lost 2 bases and J lost 1 base. The germline CDR1 and CDR2 sequences are LNHDA and SQIVND (reference sequence). This entry is derived from a study of shared clonotypes between healthy human individuals. Overall study results and limits: Generally, naive subsets (rather than memory subsets) showed larger estimated richness. Sequencing depth was predicted to influence how clonotypes are shared among donors.

Naive CD8 cells comprised CD45RO-negative, CCR7-positively selected cells, excluding terminally differentiated effector memory CD45RA+ cells. The TCR comes from a young man in good health. Some clones in this sample may be carry-over from other donors' samples. The material sequenced was naive CD8+ T cells from PBMCs. The rearrangement links TRBV19 to TRBJ2-7; 13 bases align to TRBD2. The CDR3 is CASSITGLAGLKSYEQYF. The CDR3, as DNA: TGTGCCAGTAGTATAACGGGACTAGCGGGACTGAAGTCCTACGAGCAGTACTTC.